This TCR beta chain was sequenced for a study of tumor-infiltrating lymphocytes in localized non-small cell lung cancer. Libraries were prepared by immunoSEQ multiplex PCR; TCRdb keeps only in-frame clonotypes and omits some of them. The sample shows about 15,000 clones, roughly 81% of them seen only once. This CDR3 spans 16 amino acids. CDR1 and CDR2 from the germline V gene are SGHNT and YYREEE (reference sequence). With 4 bases removed from V and 2 bases from J, the gap between germline ends came to 18 bases. General study results and limits: Only some patients had TCR sequencing, depending on available tissue.

This clone was detected once. Its specificity is not known. The specimen sequenced was lung tumor tissue. The chain recombines TRBV5-4 with TRBJ1-1; D possibly corresponds to TRBD1 (6 bases). This receptor was taken from a human donor with non-small cell lung cancer. Written as DNA, the CDR3 is TGTGCCAGCAGCACCCGACAGGCTCGAGGAAACACTGAAGCTTTCTTT. Amino acid sequence: CASSTRQARGNTEAFF.